The next 4 T cell receptor beta chains were all read from a single sample in a study of blood T cells in healthy people across ages. The use of a sample-barcoded 5' primer and a J-beta primer mix characterized a second PCR of roughly 6 to 12 cycles. One entry per CDR3 protein, called by TCRdb with MiXCR from the 5' RACE reads. The sample lists 540,000 or so distinct CDR3 sequences; roughly 48% were seen once. The sequenced material came from blood. All receptors come from a man older than 75 in good health.

Ten or more counts support this clonotype. The gene calls are TRBV6-5 and TRBJ1-2, with a weak D call TRBD1 (5 bases). The ends were cut back, 7 bases at V and 7 bases at J, with 16 bases in the middle. The CDR3 has 13 amino acids. Germline V gene data show CDR1 as MNHEY and CDR2 as SVGAGI. The CDR3 DNA reads TGTGCCAGCACCAACCTACGAGGGACTGGCTACACCTTC. This codes for CASTNLRGTGYTF.

The chain links TRBV20-1 to TRBJ2-7, with D tentatively TRBD1 or TRBD2 (6 bases each). Germline loops: CDR1 DFQATT, CDR2 SNEGSKA (reference sequence). Trimming stripped 1 base from V and 0 bases from J, with 13 bases between. This CDR3 has 15 amino acids. DNA for the CDR3: TGCAGTGCTAGAGTAGGGGGGAGTAGCTCCTACGAGCAGTACTTC. It specifies CSARVGGSSSYEQYF.

V is TRBV28 and J is TRBJ2-6; D might be TRBD2 (6 bases). In germline, CDR1 is MDHEN, CDR2 SYDVKM. The ends were cut back, 4 bases at V and 4 bases at J, with 11 bases in the middle. CDR3 size: 15 residues. The CDR3 coding sequence is TGTGCCAGCAGTTCCCCTGCGGGAGGGGCCAACGTCCTGACTTTC. Translating it yields CASSSPAGGANVLTF.

J is TRBJ2-4 and V is TRBV28; D remains ambiguous. The J call may be incorrect, as the DNA end agrees better with TRBJ2-5. The CDR3 length is 14 residues. Germline-derived CDR1 and CDR2 are MDHEN and SYDVKM. CDR3 bases: TGTGCCAGCAGTTTTCAAAGGGCTCGGGAGACCCAGTACTTC. This gives the protein CASSFQRARETQYF.